This TCR beta chain was recorded in a study of blood T cell repertoires in COVID-19 (dated by TCRdb to between 2020 and 2021). Study-wide context: Collaborator samples came from the United States, Italy and Spain and covered acute and convalescent phases of COVID-19. The prospective study material was composed of cDNA or gDNA derived from T cells, B-cell-depleted T cells, or PBMCs. Subjects who had been exposed to COVID-19, were actively infected with it, or had recovered from it provided the deeply sampled blood TCRbeta repertoires that made up the dataset. A freely available public database, intended as a resource for researchers studying the immune response to SARS-CoV-2, is where the repertoires were released. The samples were drawn from the first 160 participants of the ongoing ImmuneRACE study and from over a thousand subjects provided by 6 global collaborators. Sample metadata almost always included a de-identified subject ID, COVID-19 status, age in years and sex. Where HLA class I and class II types were available, the types were taken from metadata supplied by the sample provider, not from assay-based typing. Broad study findings and their caveats: Clinical and demographic metadata were provided uncurated, with the amount varying by source and participant.

The CDR3 numbers 15 residues from cysteine through phenylalanine. Only the CDR3 DNA stays, 45 bases, in frame from base 1. As encoded in the germline V gene, CDR1 is SGDLS while CDR2 is YYNGEE. V trim: 2 bases; J trim: 5 bases; unmatched bases: 7. Comment on this clone: It lacks a known antigen. No base qualities exist here, and no much larger clone lies one base off it.

Whole blood was collected in K2EDTA tubes by collaborating institutions according to the institutions' own protocols. For TCRbeta analysis, collaborators shipped samples as frozen whole blood, isolated PBMCs, or DNA extracted from either of those sample types. The immunoSEQ Assay, a bias-controlled multiplex PCR, was used to amplify TCRbeta CDR3 regions from genomic DNA. In the original analysis: The number of nucleated cells in each sample was estimated from the amplification of reference gene primers within the assay. Sequence reads were collapsed and filtered to measure the absolute abundance of every unique TCRbeta CDR3 rearrangement. For each sample, productive Simpson clonality was calculated as the square root of Simpson's diversity index across productive rearrangements. Sourced from immuneACCESS, this table was stored by TCRdb with only in-frame sequences that have V and J called. A share of the clones is absent; for the studies checked, an unresolved V gene accounts for under half, and the remainder has no known explanation. V, J and clone size are those of that table, while D and trimming were read from the DNA. In this sample the table shows approximately 300,000 clones, about 90% of which occur a single time. The ten largest clones add up to approximately 2.4% of the sample.

The chain is encoded by TRBV9 joined to TRBJ2-3; TRBD1 matches 8 bases in the middle. The receptor was derived from a man between 18 and 35 years old with active or convalescent COVID-19. Material: peripheral blood. The CDR3 sequence is CASSVSRGLGDTQYF. The DNA reads as follows: TGTGCCAGCAGCGTTAGCAGGGGGCTGGGAGATACGCAGTATTTT.